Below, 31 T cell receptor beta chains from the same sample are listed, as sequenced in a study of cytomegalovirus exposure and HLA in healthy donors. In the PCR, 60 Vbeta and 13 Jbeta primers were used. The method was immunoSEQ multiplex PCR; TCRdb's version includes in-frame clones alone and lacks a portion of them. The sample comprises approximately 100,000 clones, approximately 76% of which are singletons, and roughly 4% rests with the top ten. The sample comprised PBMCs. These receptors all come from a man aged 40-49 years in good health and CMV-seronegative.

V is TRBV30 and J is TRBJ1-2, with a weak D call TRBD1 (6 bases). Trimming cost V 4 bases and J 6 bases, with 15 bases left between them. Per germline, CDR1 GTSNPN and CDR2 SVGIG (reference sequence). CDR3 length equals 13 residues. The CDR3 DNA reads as TGTGCCTGGACGAGAGTTTCAGGGGATGGCTACACCTTC. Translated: CAWTRVSGDGYTF.

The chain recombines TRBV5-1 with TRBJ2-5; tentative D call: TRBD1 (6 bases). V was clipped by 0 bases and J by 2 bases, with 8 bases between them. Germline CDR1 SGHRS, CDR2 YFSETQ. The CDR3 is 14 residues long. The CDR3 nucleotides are TGCGCCAGCAGCTTGGCTAGGGGGCAAGAGACCCAGTACTTC. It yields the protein CASSLARGQETQYF.

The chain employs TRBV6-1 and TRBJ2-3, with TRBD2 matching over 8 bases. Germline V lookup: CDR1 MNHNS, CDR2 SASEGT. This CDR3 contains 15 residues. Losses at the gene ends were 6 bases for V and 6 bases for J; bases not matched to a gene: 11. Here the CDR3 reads CASRKRGLDSDTQYF. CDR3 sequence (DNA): TGTGCCAGCAGAAAACGGGGACTAGACAGTGATACGCAGTATTTT.

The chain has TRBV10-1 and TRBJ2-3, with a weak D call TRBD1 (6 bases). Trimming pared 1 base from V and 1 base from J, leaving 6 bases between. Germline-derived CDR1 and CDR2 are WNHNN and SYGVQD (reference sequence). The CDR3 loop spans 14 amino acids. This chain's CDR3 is CASSEYRGTDTQYF. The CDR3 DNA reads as TGCGCCAGCAGTGAGTACAGGGGCACAGATACGCAGTATTTT.

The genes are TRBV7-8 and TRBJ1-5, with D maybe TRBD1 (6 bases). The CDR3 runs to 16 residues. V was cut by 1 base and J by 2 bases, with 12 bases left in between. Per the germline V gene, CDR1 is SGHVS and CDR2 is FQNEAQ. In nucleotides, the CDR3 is TGTGCCAGCAGCTTAGAATTGGGACAAGGCAATCAGCCCCAGCATTTT. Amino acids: CASSLELGQGNQPQHF. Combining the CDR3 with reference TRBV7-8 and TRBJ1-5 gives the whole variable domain GAGVSQSPRYKVAKRGQDVALRCDPISGHVSLFWYQQALGQGPEFLTYFQNEAQLDKSGLPSDRFFAERPEGSVSTLKIQRTQQEDSAVYLCASSLELGQGNQPQHFGDGTRLSIL.

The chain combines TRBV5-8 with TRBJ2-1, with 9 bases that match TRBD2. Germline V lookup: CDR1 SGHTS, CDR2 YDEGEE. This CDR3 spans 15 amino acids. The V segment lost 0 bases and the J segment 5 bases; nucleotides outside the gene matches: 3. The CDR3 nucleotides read TGTGCCAGCAGCTTGGTGCGGGGGGGAAACAATGAGCAGTTCTTC. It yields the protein CASSLVRGGNNEQFF.

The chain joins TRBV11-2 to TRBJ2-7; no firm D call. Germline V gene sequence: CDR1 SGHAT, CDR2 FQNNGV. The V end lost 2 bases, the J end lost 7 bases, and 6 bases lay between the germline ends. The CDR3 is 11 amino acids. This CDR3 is CASSLRVEQYF. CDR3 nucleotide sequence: TGTGCCAGCAGCTTACGGGTGGAGCAGTACTTC.

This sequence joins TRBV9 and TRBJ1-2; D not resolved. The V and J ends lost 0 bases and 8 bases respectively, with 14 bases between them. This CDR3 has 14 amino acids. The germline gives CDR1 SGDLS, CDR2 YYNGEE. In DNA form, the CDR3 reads TGTGCCAGCAGCGTAGCAGCGACTAACGCAGGCTACACCTTC. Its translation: CASSVAATNAGYTF. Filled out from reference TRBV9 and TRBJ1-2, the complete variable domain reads DSGVTQTPKHLITATGQRVTLRCSPRSGDLSVYWYQQSLDQGLQFLIQYYNGEERAKGNILERFSAQQFPDLHSELNLSSLELGDSALYFCASSVAATNAGYTFGSGTRLTVV.

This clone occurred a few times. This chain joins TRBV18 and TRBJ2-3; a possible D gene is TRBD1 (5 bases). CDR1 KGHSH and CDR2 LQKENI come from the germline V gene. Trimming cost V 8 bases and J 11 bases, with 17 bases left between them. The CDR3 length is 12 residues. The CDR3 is CASEQSEGEQYF. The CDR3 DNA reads TGTGCCAGCGAGCAGAGCGAAGGGGAGCAGTATTTT.

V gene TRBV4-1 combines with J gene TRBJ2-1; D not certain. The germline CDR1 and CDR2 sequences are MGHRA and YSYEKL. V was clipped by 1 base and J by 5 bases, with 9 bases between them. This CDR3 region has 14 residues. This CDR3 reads CASSQGLRHNEQFF. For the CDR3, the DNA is TGCGCCAGCAGCCAAGGGCTCAGGCACAATGAGCAGTTCTTC.

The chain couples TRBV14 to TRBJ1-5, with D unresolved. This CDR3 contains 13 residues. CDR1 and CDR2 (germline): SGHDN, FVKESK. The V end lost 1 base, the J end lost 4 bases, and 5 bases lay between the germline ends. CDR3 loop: CASSQGLNQPQHF. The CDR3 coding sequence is TGTGCCAGCAGCCAAGGACTTAATCAGCCCCAGCATTTT.

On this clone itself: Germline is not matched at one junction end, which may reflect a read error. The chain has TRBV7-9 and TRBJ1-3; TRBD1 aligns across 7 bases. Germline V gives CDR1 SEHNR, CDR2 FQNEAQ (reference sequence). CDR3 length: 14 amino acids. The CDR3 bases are TGTTCCAGCAGCCAGGGACAGCCCGGAAACACCATATATTTT. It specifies CSSSQGQPGNTIYF.

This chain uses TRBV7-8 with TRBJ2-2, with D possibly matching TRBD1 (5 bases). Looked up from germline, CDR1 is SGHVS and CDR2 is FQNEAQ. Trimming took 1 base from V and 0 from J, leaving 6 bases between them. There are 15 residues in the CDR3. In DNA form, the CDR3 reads TGTGCCAGCAGCTTAGGACAGCCGAACACCGGGGAGCTGTTTTTT. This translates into CASSLGQPNTGELFF.

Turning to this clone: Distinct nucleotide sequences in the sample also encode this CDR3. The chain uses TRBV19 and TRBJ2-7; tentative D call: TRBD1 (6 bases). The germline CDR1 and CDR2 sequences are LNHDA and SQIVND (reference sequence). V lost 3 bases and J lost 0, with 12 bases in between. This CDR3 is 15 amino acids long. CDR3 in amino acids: CASSMGDTLSYEQYF. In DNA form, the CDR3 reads TGTGCCAGTAGTATGGGGGACACGCTCTCCTACGAGCAGTACTTC.

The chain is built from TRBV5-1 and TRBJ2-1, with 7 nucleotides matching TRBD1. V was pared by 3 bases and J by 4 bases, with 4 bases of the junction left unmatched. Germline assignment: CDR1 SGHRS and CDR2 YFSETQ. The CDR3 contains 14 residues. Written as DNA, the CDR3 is TGCGCCAGCAGCTCGGGACAGAGTTACAATGAGCAGTTCTTC. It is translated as CASSSGQSYNEQFF.

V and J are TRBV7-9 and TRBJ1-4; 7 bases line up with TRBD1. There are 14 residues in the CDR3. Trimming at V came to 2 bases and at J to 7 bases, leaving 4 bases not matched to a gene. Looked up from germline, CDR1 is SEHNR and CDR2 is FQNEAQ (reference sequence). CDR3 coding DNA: TGTGCCAGCAGCTTACAGGGGGGAGGTGAAAAACTGTTTTTT. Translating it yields CASSLQGGGEKLFF.

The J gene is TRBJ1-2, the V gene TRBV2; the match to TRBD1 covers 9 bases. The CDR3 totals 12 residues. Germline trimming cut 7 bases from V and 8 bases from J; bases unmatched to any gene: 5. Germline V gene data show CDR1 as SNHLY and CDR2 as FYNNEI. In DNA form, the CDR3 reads TGTGCCAGCAAAGGGACAGGGACCGGCTACACCTTC. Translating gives CASKGTGTGYTF.

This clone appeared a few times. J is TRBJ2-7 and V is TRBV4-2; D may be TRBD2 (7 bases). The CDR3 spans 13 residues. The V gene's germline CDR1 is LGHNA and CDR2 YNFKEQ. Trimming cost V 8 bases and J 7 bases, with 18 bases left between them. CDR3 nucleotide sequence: TGTGCCAGCGGAAGGGGGGGGGTCTTTGAGCAGTACTTC. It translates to CASGRGGVFEQYF.

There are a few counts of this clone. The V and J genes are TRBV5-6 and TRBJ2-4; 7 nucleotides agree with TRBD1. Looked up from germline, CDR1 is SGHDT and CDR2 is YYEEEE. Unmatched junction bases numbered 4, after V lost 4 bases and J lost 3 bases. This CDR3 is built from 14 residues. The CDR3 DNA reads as TGTGCCAGCAGCGACCGACAGGGCAAAAACATTCAGTACTTC. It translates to CASSDRQGKNIQYF.

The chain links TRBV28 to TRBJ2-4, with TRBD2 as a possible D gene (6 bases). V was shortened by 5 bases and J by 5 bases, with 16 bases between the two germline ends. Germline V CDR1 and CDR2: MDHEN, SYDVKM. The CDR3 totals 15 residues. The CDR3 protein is CASSVTGLFQNIQYF. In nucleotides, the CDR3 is TGTGCCAGCAGTGTAACAGGACTATTTCAAAACATTCAGTACTTC. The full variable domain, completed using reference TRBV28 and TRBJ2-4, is DVKVTQSSRYLVKRTGEKVFLECVQDMDHENMFWYRQDPGLGLRLIYFSYDVKMKEKGDIPEGYSVSREKKERFSLILESASTNQTSMYLCASSVTGLFQNIQYFGAGTRLSVL.

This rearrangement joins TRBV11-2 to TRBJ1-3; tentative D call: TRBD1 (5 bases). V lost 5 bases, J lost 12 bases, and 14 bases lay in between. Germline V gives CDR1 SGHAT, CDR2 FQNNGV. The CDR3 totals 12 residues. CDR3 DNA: TGTGCCAGCAGCCCGCAGGGCTTTTTCATATATTTT. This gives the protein CASSPQGFFIYF.

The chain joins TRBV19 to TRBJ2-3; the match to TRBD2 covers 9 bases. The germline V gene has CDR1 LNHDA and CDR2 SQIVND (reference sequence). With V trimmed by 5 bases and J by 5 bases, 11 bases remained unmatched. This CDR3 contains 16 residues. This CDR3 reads CASSGRVAGALDTQYF. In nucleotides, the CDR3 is TGTGCCAGTAGTGGGCGAGTAGCGGGGGCCTTAGATACGCAGTATTTT.

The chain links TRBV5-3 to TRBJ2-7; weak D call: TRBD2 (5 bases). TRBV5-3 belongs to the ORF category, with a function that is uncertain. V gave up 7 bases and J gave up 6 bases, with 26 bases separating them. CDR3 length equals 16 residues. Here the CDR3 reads CARERRPGNGLGEQYV. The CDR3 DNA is TGTGCCAGAGAGCGGAGGCCCGGAAACGGATTAGGCGAGCAGTACGTC.

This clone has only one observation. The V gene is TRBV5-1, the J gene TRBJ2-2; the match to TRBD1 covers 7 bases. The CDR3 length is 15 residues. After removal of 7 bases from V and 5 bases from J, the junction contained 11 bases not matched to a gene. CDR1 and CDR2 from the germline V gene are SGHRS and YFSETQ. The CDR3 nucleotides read TGCGCCAGCGGCCCGGGACAGAGTAATACCGGGGAGCTGTTTTTT. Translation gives CASGPGQSNTGELFF.

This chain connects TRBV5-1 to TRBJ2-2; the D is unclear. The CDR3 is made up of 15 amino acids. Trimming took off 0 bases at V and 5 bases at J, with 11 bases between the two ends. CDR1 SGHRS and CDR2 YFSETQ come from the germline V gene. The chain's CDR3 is CASSLVVASTGELFF. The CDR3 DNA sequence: TGCGCCAGCAGCTTGGTGGTAGCAAGTACCGGGGAGCTGTTTTTT.

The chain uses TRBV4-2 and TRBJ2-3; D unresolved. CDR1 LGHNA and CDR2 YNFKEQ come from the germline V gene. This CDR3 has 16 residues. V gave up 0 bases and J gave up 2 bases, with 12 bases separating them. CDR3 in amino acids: CASSQDPGPYTDTQYF. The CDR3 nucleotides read TGTGCCAGCAGCCAAGATCCGGGTCCTTACACAGATACGCAGTATTTT.

The CDR3 nucleotides read TGTGCCAGCAGCCCCAGACAGGGCTCCTACGAGCAGTACGTC. Its protein product is CASSPRQGSYEQYV. The chain couples TRBV6-5 to TRBJ2-7, with TRBD1 matching over 7 bases. The CDR3 consists of 14 residues. CDR1 and CDR2 from the germline V gene are MNHEY and SVGAGI. Losses at the gene ends were 6 bases for V and 0 bases for J; bases not matched to a gene: 5.

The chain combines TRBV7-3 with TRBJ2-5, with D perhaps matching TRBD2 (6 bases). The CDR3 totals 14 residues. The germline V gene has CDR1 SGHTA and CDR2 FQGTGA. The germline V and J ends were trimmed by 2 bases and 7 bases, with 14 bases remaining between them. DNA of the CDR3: TGTGCCAGCAGCTTACTCCCGACGCGGGGGACCCAGTACTTC. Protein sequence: CASSLLPTRGTQYF. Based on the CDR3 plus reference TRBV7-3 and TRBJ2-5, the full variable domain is GAGVSQTPSNKVTEKGKYVELRCDPISGHTALYWYRQSLGQGPEFLIYFQGTGAADDSGLPNDRFFAVRPEGSVSTLKIQRTERGDSAVYLCASSLLPTRGTQYFGPGTRLLVL.

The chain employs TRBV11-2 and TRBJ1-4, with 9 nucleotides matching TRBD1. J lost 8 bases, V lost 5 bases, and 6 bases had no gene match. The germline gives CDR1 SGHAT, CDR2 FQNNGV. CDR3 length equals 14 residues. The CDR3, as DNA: TGTGCCAGCAGCACCGGGACAGGGAAGGAAAAACTGTTTTTT. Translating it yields CASSTGTGKEKLFF. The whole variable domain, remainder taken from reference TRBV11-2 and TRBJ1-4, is EAGVAQSPRYKIIEKRQSVAFWCNPISGHATLYWYQQILGQGPKLLIQFQNNGVVDDSQLPKDRFSAERLKGVDSTLKIQPAKLEDSAVYLCASSTGTGKEKLFFGSGTQLSVL.

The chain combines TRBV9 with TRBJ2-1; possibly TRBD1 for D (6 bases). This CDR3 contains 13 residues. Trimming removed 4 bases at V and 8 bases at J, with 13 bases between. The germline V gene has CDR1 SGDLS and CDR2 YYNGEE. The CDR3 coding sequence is TGTGCCAGCAGCATTACAGGGATTGATGAGCAGTTCTTC. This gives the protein CASSITGIDEQFF.

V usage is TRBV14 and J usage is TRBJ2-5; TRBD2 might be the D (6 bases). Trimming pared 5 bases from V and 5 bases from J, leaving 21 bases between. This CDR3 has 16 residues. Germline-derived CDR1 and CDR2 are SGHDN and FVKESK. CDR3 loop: CASSKGLGEIRETQYF. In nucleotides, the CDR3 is TGTGCCAGCAGCAAGGGACTTGGAGAGATAAGGGAGACCCAGTACTTC.